This TCR beta chain was sequenced during a study of shared clonotypes between healthy human individuals. Study-wide findings and caveats: Shared clonotypes: about 4.6% naive CD4, around 4% naive CD8, around 2.4% memory CD4, 0.35% to 0.5% memory CD8.

This CDR3 has 13 residues. Germline CDR1 is MNHNS and CDR2 is SASEGT. V lost 10 bases and J 3 bases, leaving 15 bases between the germline ends. Authors' processing steps: There were no quality scores in the junction-only immunoSEQ sequences, so filtering differed. This table comes from immunoSEQ multiplex PCR, and its TCRdb copy is limited to in-frame clones, with some not included. V and J calls plus clone size are reproduced from that table; the DNA served to infer D and trimming. The sample yields roughly 220,000 clones, 50% to 75% seen once. There were no recent acute infections or vaccinations among the donors, who were healthy HIV-negative adults. Among the donors, all were Caucasian adults who lived in Nashville, Tennessee. Notes on this clone: Its antigen is undetermined.

Material for sequencing was memory CD4+ T cells sorted from blood. Subset indicated: CD45RA-negative fraction. This sequence originates from a man younger than 45 in good health. The chain employs TRBV6-1 and TRBJ1-2; TRBD1 is a possible D gene (5 bases). The CDR3 loop reads CATHYGRDYGYTF. In DNA, the CDR3 is TGTGCCACTCACTACGGCAGGGACTATGGCTACACCTTC.